The T cell receptor beta chain under discussion was sequenced for a study of response to subunit inactivated influenza vaccine. A single record per CDR3 protein comes from TCRdb applying MiXCR to the RT-PCR reads. Altogether approximately 490,000 distinct CDR3 sequences are present, around 7.7% being singletons, with the ten largest covering about an eighth. Study-wide results and caveats: Researchers suggested that each seasonal influenza vaccination recruits few new T cells.

Note on this clonotype: Its antigen is currently unknown.

The clonotype originates from a man aged 50-75 years who received an inactivated influenza vaccine. This specimen consisted of PBMCs from blood, obtained roughly 24 months after vaccination.

CDR3 residues: CASSPAGALYEQYF. The CDR3 nucleotides are TGCGCCAGCAGCCCGGCGGGGGCCCTCTACGAGCAGTACTTC. V usage is TRBV4-1 and J usage is TRBJ2-7; D is possibly TRBD2 (7 bases). V lost 4 bases and J 3 bases, leaving 13 bases between the germline ends. Germline-derived CDR1 and CDR2 are MGHRA and YSYEKL. This CDR3 spans 14 amino acids.